This T cell receptor beta chain originates from a study of OX40 agonist ivuxolimab in advanced cancers. The study in broad terms: Ivuxolimab was an agonistic, fully human IgG2 monoclonal antibody directed against OX40 (CD134), a costimulatory receptor. In the dose-escalation cohort, 75% to 90% of patients were male, and the mean age was 60 years with a range of roughly 20 to 85. The monotherapy dose-escalation portion (N of about 50 patients) of the phase I ivuxolimab trial is reported in the paper. Intravenous ivuxolimab was administered to patients every 2 weeks at six dose levels: 0.01, 0.1, 0.3, 1.5, 3 and 10 mg/kg. Of the approximately 50 dose-escalation patients, hepatocellular carcinoma was present in roughly 19, melanoma in roughly 15, renal cell carcinoma in 9 and head and neck cancer in 9. The purpose of peripheral TCRbeta sequencing was to test whether ivuxolimab changed TCR sequence diversity and led to clonal T-cell expansion. Prior anti-PD-1, anti-PD-L1 or anti-CTLA-4 therapy was permitted, and roughly two fifths of dose-escalation patients had received checkpoint inhibitors. Three dose-escalation patients achieved partial responses, one with hepatocellular carcinoma and two with cutaneous melanoma. On the study overall, not on this receptor specifically: The antigen specificity of the clonally expanded peripheral T cells was not determined. On average, CD8+ T cells showed more expanded clones than CD4+ T cells after ivuxolimab. At doses from 0.1 to 3.0 mg/kg, clonal expansion was seen in both CD4+ and CD8+ blood T cells between baseline and week 6. Low levels of normalized T-cell clonal expansion were also seen in some nonresponding patients. Partial responders in the 0.1-3.0 mg/kg groups had among the lowest normalized peripheral clonal expansion, especially among CD8+ T cells.

Genomic DNA was extracted from sorted cells for sequencing of the TCRbeta CDR3 region. The immunoSEQ Assay was used to sequence the TCRbeta CDR3 regions. TCRdb's version of the immuneACCESS table is confined to in-frame rearrangements and falls short of the full clone set. An unresolved V gene accounts for under half of the shortfall where checked; the remainder is of unknown origin. The sample profile shows tens of thousands of clones; approximately 80% of them were found once. 12% of the sample comes from the top ten. This clone appeared a single time. What this receptor recognizes is not known. Within one base of it there is no much larger clone, and no base qualities were kept. The CDR1 and CDR2 encoded by the germline V gene (reference sequence) are LNHDA and SQIVND. The CDR3 sequence holds 16 residues, the cysteine and phenylalanine included. The retained sequence is limited to the CDR3, 48 bases, with the frame set at the first base. Trimming at the junction amounts to 7 bases on V and 2 bases on J, and the germline ends lie 15 bases apart.

The trial excluded patients who had a history of autoimmune disease or who were on systemic immunosuppression. Peripheral blood for TCR sequencing was drawn from every dose cohort at baseline, at cycle 4 day 1 and at cycle 7 day 1. The samples were taken from a phase I, first-in-human, multicenter, open-label dose-escalation trial of ivuxolimab. Adults with locally advanced or metastatic melanoma, renal cell, hepatocellular, or head and neck squamous cell carcinoma were enrolled in the trial. Before TCR sequencing, CD4+ T cells and CD8+ T cells were sorted from peripheral blood as separate populations.

Sequencing used CD4+ or CD8+ T cells sorted from blood, obtained in a trial of the OX40 agonist ivuxolimab. The clonotype originates from an adult with an advanced solid tumor such as melanoma, head and neck, liver or kidney cancer. This receptor chain uses TRBV19 and TRBJ2-6; the D segment cannot be called with confidence. CDR3 sequence: CASTPQPVTGANVLTF. The DNA sequence is TGTGCCAGTACCCCCCAACCTGTGACTGGGGCCAACGTCCTGACTTTC.